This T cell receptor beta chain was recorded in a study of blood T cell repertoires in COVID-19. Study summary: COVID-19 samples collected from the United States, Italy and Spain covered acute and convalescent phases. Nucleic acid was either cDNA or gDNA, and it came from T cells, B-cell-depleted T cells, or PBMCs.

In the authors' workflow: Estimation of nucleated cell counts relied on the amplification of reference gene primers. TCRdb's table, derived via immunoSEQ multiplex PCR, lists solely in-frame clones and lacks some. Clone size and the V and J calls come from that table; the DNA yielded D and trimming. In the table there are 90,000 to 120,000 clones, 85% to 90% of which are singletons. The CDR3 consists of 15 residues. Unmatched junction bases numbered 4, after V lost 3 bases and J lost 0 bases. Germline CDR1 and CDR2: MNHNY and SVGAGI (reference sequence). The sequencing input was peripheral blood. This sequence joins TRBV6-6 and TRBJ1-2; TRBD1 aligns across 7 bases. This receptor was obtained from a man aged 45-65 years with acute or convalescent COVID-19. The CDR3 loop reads CASSYRGQTNYGYTF. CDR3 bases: TGTGCCAGCAGTTATAGGGGACAGACTAACTATGGCTACACCTTC.